This T cell receptor beta chain originates from a study of blood T cell repertoires in COVID-19. The overall study: Sources were T cells, B-cell-depleted T cells, or PBMCs; the material itself was cDNA or gDNA.

Assay used: immunoSEQ multiplex PCR; TCRdb lists only in-frame clones, some missing. The sample yields around 67,000 clones, around 80% seen once. The CDR3 loop spans 15 amino acids. Germline values: CDR1 SGHTA, CDR2 FQGNSA. Losses at the gene ends were 4 bases for V and 6 bases for J; bases not matched to a gene: 6. Source material: peripheral blood. The chain has TRBV7-2 and TRBJ2-2; 9 bases fit TRBD1. The TCR sequence derives from a human donor in a cohort sampled during active COVID-19. The CDR3 reads CASSSGQGWAGELFF. In nucleotides, the CDR3 is TGTGCCAGCAGCTCTGGACAGGGGTGGGCCGGGGAGCTGTTTTTT.